This T cell receptor (beta chain) was sequenced during a study of blood T cell repertoires in COVID-19. Germline assignment: CDR1 SGHRS and CDR2 YFSETQ. Trimming took 4 bases from V and 0 from J, leaving 8 bases between them. The CDR3 has 13 amino acids. The repertoire was sequenced with immunoSEQ multiplex PCR; TCRdb's copy has only in-frame clones and lacks some. The sample records some 300,000 clones, around 87% being singletons. The rearrangement links TRBV5-1 to TRBJ2-7; D uncertain. The receptor comes from a man between 70 and 80 years old with acute or convalescent COVID-19. Material: peripheral blood. The DNA of the CDR3 is TGCGCCAGCAGCATCGTGAGCTCCTACGAGCAGTACTTC. Its translation: CASSIVSSYEQYF.